Listed below are T cell receptor beta chains from one sample, sequenced in a study of regulatory T cells in long-lasting Graves disease. TCRdb called the multiplex PCR reads again in MiXCR, with one record for every CDR3 protein. Of 400,000 to 500,000 distinct CDR3 sequences in the sample, 16% were seen once. This sample also appeared in a second study, on T cells in Graves' hyperthyroidism and ophthalmopathy.

The sample consisted of peripheral blood mononuclear cells (PBMCs), taken at new diagnosis, from a patient treated with antithyroid drugs. Source of these receptors: a woman between 18 and 30 years old with Graves disease. Both conserved end residues are part of each CDR3.

>TRBV11-2
CASSLRTSGSTGEETQYF
>TRBV7-7
CASSVGTATSYEQYF
>TRBV20-1
CSARARQPYTDTQYF
>TRBV6-2/TRBV6-3
CASSYTGTGNAGYTF
>TRBV20-1
CSATGASGSLDTQYF
>TRBV3-1
CASSQDSRASQPQHF
>TRBV25-1
CAVLRRGPEAFF
>TRBV7-3
CASSQQGSYNEQFF
>TRBV5-1
CASSLVGAVSGYTF
>TRBV9
CASSVGQDTQYF
>TRBV3-1
CASSQLGAQETQYF
>TRBV7-9
CASSLGLADTYEQYF
>TRBV9
CASSLRASGRVEDTQYF
>TRBV6-2/TRBV6-3
CASSSTGGFYNEQFF
>TRBV7-2
CASSLARQGANTDTQYF
>TRBV18
CASSPANNEQFF
>TRBV12-3/TRBV12-4
CASCVWGLRSSGNTIYF
>TRBV24-1
CATSVLAGGTQYF
>TRBV3-1
CASSLRTGSSHGYTF
>TRBV2
CASSVVQNTGELFF
>TRBV14
CASSQGGGMQYF
>TRBV6-1
CASRHRGLTGELFF
>TRBV6-5
CASSSRGGRRGYTF
>TRBV28
CASTADRTHTDTQYF
>TRBV5-8
CASSHRLPAGELFF
>TRBV12-3/TRBV12-4
CASSPSGLDHPAF
>TRBV20-1
CSARDFASGTSHPNEQFF